The 24 T cell receptor beta chains listed next were all sequenced from one sample in a study of regulatory T cells in long-lasting Graves disease. Arm-PCR of CDR3 regions and iRepertoire HTBI primers were the basis on which TCR beta libraries were built. TCRdb analysed the multiplex PCR reads with MiXCR anew, one entry per CDR3 protein. The table records 550,000 to 600,000 distinct CDR3 sequences, roughly 15% of them present only once. Time point meaning: newly diagnosed GD, antithyroid drugs for less than 3 months. Extracted RNA from PBMCs served as the source of the TCR library. Separately, the same data were catalogued under a study of T cells in Graves' hyperthyroidism and ophthalmopathy.

The source was peripheral blood mononuclear cells (PBMCs), collected at new diagnosis, from a patient treated with antithyroid drugs. Receptors were obtained from a man between 18 and 29 years old with Graves disease.

The table lists this clonotype with a few counts. The chain employs TRBV19 and TRBJ2-7; 9 bases line up with TRBD2. There are 14 residues in the CDR3. Per the germline V gene, CDR1 is LNHDA and CDR2 is SQIVND (reference sequence). V lost 7 bases, J lost 2 bases, and 6 bases stayed unmatched. The CDR3 loop reads CASTTTSGPYEQYF. The CDR3, as DNA: TGTGCCAGTACCACGACTAGCGGACCCTACGAGCAGTACTTC.

This clonotype was counted only a few times. The chain couples TRBV30 to TRBJ1-2; no clear D. Per the germline V gene, CDR1 is GTSNPN and CDR2 is SVGIG (reference sequence). Trimming removed 0 bases at V and 3 bases at J, with 11 bases between. The CDR3 covers 14 residues. The CDR3 region is CAWSVLEVHYGYTF. CDR3 DNA: TGTGCCTGGAGTGTACTAGAGGTTCACTATGGCTACACCTTC. Combining the CDR3 with reference TRBV30 and TRBJ1-2 gives the whole variable domain SQTIHQWPATLVQPVGSPLSLECTVEGTSNPNLYWYRQAAGRGLQLLFYSVGIGQISSEVPQNLSASRPQDRQFILSSKKLLLSDSGFYLCAWSVLEVHYGYTFGSGTRLTVV.

This clonotype has ten or more counts. The J gene is TRBJ2-7, the V gene TRBV5-6, with a possible D match to TRBD1 (6 bases). Germline lookup yields CDR1 SGHDT and CDR2 YYEEEE. This CDR3 region has 13 residues. The V and J ends lost 2 bases and 5 bases respectively, with 11 bases between them. For the CDR3, the DNA is TGTGCCAGCAGCTTCGTGAGGGGGAACGAGCAGTACTTC. As protein: CASSFVRGNEQYF.

This clonotype was recorded at least ten times. The chain employs TRBV2 and TRBJ2-3; no firm D call. Germline V gene data show CDR1 as SNHLY and CDR2 as FYNNEI. The CDR3 totals 13 residues. V gave up 7 bases and J gave up 3 bases, with 11 bases separating them. Written as DNA, the CDR3 is TGTGCCAGCAACCCCACAGCGACAGATACGCAGTATTTT. As protein: CASNPTATDTQYF.

V usage is TRBV24-1 and J usage is TRBJ2-3; D is possibly TRBD1 or TRBD2 (7 bases each). The CDR3 length is 17 residues. Trimming pared 3 bases from V and 1 base from J, leaving 16 bases between. Per germline, CDR1 KGHDR and CDR2 SFDVKD. The DNA for the CDR3 is TGTGCCACCAGTGATGGGGAGGGGGCTGCGGGCACAGATACGCAGTATTTT. Residues: CATSDGEGAAGTDTQYF.

This clonotype has at least ten counts. This rearrangement joins TRBV28 to TRBJ2-7, with D hard to call. Per germline, CDR1 MDHEN and CDR2 SYDVKM. CDR3 length: 13 residues. V was cut by 7 bases and J by 0 bases, with 10 bases left in between. The CDR3 is CASTPHSSYEQYF. The CDR3 DNA follows: TGTGCCAGCACACCTCACAGCTCCTACGAGCAGTACTTC. Full variable domain (outside the CDR3, taken from reference TRBV28 and TRBJ2-7): DVKVTQSSRYLVKRTGEKVFLECVQDMDHENMFWYRQDPGLGLRLIYFSYDVKMKEKGDIPEGYSVSREKKERFSLILESASTNQTSMYLCASTPHSSYEQYFGPGTRLTVT.

The genes are TRBV9 and TRBJ2-1, with D hard to call. V was clipped by 2 bases and J by 1 base, with 16 bases between them. Germline V gene lookup returns CDR1 SGDLS and CDR2 YYNGEE. The CDR3 runs to 17 residues. CDR3 residues: CASSVSPTRLSYNEQFF. CDR3 nucleotides: TGTGCCAGCAGCGTGAGCCCGACCCGCCTATCCTACAATGAGCAGTTCTTC.

There are many counts of this clonotype. The rearrangement uses TRBV6-1 and TRBJ2-5; 11 positions match TRBD1. V shed 6 bases, J shed 2 bases, and the junction held 5 bases outside the gene matches. The CDR3 runs 15 residues. Germline values: CDR1 MNHNS, CDR2 SASEGT. CDR3 in DNA: TGTGCCAGCAGCGGGGGACAGGGGGTTCAAGAGACCCAGTACTTC. Its protein product is CASSGGQGVQETQYF.

J is TRBJ2-5 and V is TRBV29-1; 9 bases line up with TRBD2. V trimming: 5 bases; J trimming: 0 bases; junction bases outside the gene matches: 4. The CDR3 totals 14 residues. Germline values: CDR1 SQVTM, CDR2 ANQGSEA. In DNA form, the CDR3 reads TGCAGCGTTAGGGCTAGCGGGAACCAAGAGACCCAGTACTTC. Translating gives CSVRASGNQETQYF.

In this sample, this clonotype turned up many times. The rearrangement joins TRBV5-6 to TRBJ1-1; D might be TRBD1 (5 bases). V was pared by 0 bases and J by 2 bases, with 11 bases between. Germline CDR1 reads SGHDT; CDR2 reads YYEEEE. There are 15 residues in the CDR3. CDR3 nucleotides: TGTGCCAGCAGCTTGGCACGTAGGGGTAACACTGAAGCTTTCTTT. The encoded protein is CASSLARRGNTEAFF.

This clonotype was picked up many times. This chain uses TRBV28 with TRBJ2-7, with D possibly called TRBD1 or TRBD2 (5 bases each). V was cut by 5 bases and J by 6 bases, with 20 bases left in between. The CDR3 has 15 amino acids. Per the germline V gene, CDR1 is MDHEN and CDR2 is SYDVKM. The CDR3 nucleotides are TGTGCCAGCAGTCCGCACACCCAAGAGGGACGCGAGCAGTACTTC. Translation gives CASSPHTQEGREQYF.

The rearrangement links TRBV27 to TRBJ1-1; D call uncertain. Trimming cost V 3 bases and J 10 bases, with 9 bases left between them. This CDR3 is 11 amino acids long. The V gene's germline CDR1 is MNHEY and CDR2 SMNVEV (reference sequence). CDR3 nucleotide sequence: TGTGCCAGCAGTTTGAGGGATGGAGCTTTCTTT. Translation: CASSLRDGAFF.

The genes are TRBV15 and TRBJ2-1; D is uncertain. Trimming cost V 0 bases and J 0 bases, with 6 bases left between them. CDR1 LNHNV and CDR2 YYDKDF come from the germline V gene (reference sequence). This CDR3 contains 15 residues. CDR3 nucleotide sequence: TGTGCCACCAGCAGAGATTCGGGCTCCTACAATGAGCAGTTCTTC. It yields the protein CATSRDSGSYNEQFF.

This clonotype was observed a handful of times. The rearrangement joins TRBV7-6 to TRBJ2-7; 10 bases are shared with TRBD1. The V gene's germline CDR1 is SGHVS and CDR2 FNYEAQ. Trimming took 4 bases from V and 5 from J; bases not matched to a gene: 5. This CDR3 is 14 amino acids long. The chain's CDR3 is CASSSRDRGHEQYF. CDR3 DNA: TGTGCCAGCAGCTCCCGGGACAGGGGACACGAGCAGTACTTC.

The table lists this clonotype with a few counts. The chain recombines TRBV7-9 with TRBJ2-1; TRBD2 matches 10 bases. The germline V gene has CDR1 SEHNR and CDR2 FQNEAQ (reference sequence). The CDR3 length is 17 residues. The ends lost 0 bases at V and 2 bases at J; junction bases unmatched: 4. DNA for the CDR3: TGTGCCAGCAGCTTAGCGCTAGCGGGAGTAGCCTACAATGAGCAGTTCTTC. Its translation is CASSLALAGVAYNEQFF.

In its sample, this clonotype was seen a few times. The chain recombines TRBV6-1 with TRBJ2-7; TRBD2 agrees at 8 bases. Germline CDR1 is MNHNS and CDR2 is SASEGT. CDR3 length: 13 amino acids. With V trimmed by 8 bases and J by 3 bases, 6 bases remained unmatched. This CDR3 reads CASRSGSYYEQYF. In nucleotides, the CDR3 is TGTGCCAGCCGGAGCGGGAGCTACTACGAGCAGTACTTC.

This clonotype appeared many times. This chain uses TRBV11-2 with TRBJ2-7; 12 bases agree with TRBD2. The CDR3 has 15 amino acids. The J segment lost 3 bases and the V segment lost 4 bases, leaving 4 bases of the junction unmatched. Germline assignment: CDR1 SGHAT and CDR2 FQNNGV. The DNA of the CDR3 is TGTGCCAGCAGCTCACTAGCGGGAGGAGTCTACGAGCAGTACTTC. This encodes CASSSLAGGVYEQYF.

About this clonotype itself: Without the conserved terminal phenylalanine or tryptophan, this CDR3 likely stems from a read error. The chain joins TRBV5-1 to TRBJ2-7, with 13 positions matching TRBD2. Germline lookup yields CDR1 SGHRS and CDR2 YFSETQ. The CDR3 is made up of 16 amino acids. V shed 4 bases and J 6 bases; nucleotides not matched to a gene: 10. The CDR3 DNA sequence: TGCGCCAGCAGCCCCAACCCCAGACTAGCGGGGGGCGAGCAGTACTCC. This encodes CASSPNPRLAGGEQYS.

The chain employs TRBV4-1 and TRBJ2-7, with 8 bases matching TRBD2. The germline CDR1 and CDR2 sequences are MGHRA and YSYEKL. The CDR3 runs 16 residues. V lost 4 bases and J lost 5; bases outside the gene matches: 13. The CDR3, as DNA: TGCGCCAGCAGCCTGGAGGGTGCGGGAGGTGTAGACGAGCAGTACTTC. It encodes CASSLEGAGGVDEQYF.

This clonotype has at least ten counts. This chain links TRBV12-3 or TRBV12-4 with TRBJ1-5; no firm D call. V lost 3 bases to trimming and J lost 4 bases, with 13 bases between them. There are 15 residues in the CDR3. CDR3 coding DNA: TGTGCCAGCAGTTTGACGGGAGGAAAAAATCAGCCCCAGCATTTT. Amino acids: CASSLTGGKNQPQHF.

This clonotype has a handful of counts. CDR3: CASRTGTGASPLHF. CDR3 nucleotides: TGTGCCAGCAGAACCGGGACAGGGGCATCACCCCTCCACTTT. The chain is built from TRBV6-1 and TRBJ1-6; 10 bases map to TRBD1. The CDR3 extends over 14 amino acids. Looked up from germline, CDR1 is MNHNS and CDR2 is SASEGT. V shed 6 bases and J 10 bases; nucleotides not matched to a gene: 6.

This clonotype was seen many times. V gene TRBV7-2 combines with J gene TRBJ2-3, with D perhaps TRBD1 (6 bases). The V end was cut by 1 base, the J end by 4 bases, with 9 bases between. The CDR3 spans 14 residues. The germline V gene encodes CDR1 SGHTA and CDR2 FQGNSA. The CDR3 DNA is TGTGCCAGCAGCTTAGGCAGGGGAGCAGATACGCAGTATTTT. Its translation: CASSLGRGADTQYF.

The rearrangement uses TRBV20-1 and TRBJ1-4; D not resolved. Germline loops: CDR1 DFQATT, CDR2 SNEGSKA (reference sequence). The length of the CDR3 is 15 residues. V lost 1 base and J 7 bases, leaving 16 bases between the germline ends. CDR3 amino acids: CSARAALGRVEKLFF. CDR3 nucleotide sequence: TGCAGTGCTAGAGCCGCGTTAGGTCGGGTTGAAAAACTGTTTTTT.

At least ten counts were recorded for this clonotype. The chain links TRBV9 to TRBJ2-1; 13 positions match TRBD2. The V gene's germline CDR1 is SGDLS and CDR2 YYNGEE. The ends lost 8 bases at V and 10 bases at J; junction bases unmatched: 9. CDR3 size: 14 residues. The CDR3 nucleotides read TGTGCCAGTGGCGGACTAGCGGGAGACAGGGAGCAGTTCTTC. Translating gives CASGGLAGDREQFF.